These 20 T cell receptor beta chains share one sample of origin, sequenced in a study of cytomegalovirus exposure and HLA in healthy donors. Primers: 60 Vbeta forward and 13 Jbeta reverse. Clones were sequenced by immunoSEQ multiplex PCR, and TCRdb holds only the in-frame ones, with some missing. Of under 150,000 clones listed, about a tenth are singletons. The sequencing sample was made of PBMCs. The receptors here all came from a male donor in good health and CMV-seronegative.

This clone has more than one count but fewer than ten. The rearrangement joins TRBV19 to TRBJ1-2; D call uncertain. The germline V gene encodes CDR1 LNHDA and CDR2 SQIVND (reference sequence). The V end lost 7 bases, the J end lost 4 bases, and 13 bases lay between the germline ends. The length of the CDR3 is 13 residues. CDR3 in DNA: TGTGCCAGTACCATCCCTGGAGGCTATGGCTACACCTTC. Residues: CASTIPGGYGYTF.

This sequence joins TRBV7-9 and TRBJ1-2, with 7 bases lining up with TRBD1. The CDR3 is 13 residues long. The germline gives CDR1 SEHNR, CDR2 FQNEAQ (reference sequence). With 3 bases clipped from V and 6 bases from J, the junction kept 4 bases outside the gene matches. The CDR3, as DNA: TGTGCCAGCAGCTTCCGACAGGGAAATGGCTACACCTTC. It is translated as CASSFRQGNGYTF. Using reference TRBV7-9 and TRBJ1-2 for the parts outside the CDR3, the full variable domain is DTGVSQNPRHKITKRGQNVTFRCDPISEHNRLYWYRQTLGQGPEFLTYFQNEAQLEKSRLLSDRFSAERPKGSFSTLEIQRTEQGDSAMYLCASSFRQGNGYTFGSGTRLTVV.

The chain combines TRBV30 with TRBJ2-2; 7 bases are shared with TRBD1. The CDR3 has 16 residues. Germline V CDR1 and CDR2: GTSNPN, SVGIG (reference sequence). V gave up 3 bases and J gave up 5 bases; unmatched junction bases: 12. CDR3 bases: TGTGCCTGGAGCGAACTTGACAGGGTCGGGACCGGGGAGCTGTTTTTT. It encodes CAWSELDRVGTGELFF.

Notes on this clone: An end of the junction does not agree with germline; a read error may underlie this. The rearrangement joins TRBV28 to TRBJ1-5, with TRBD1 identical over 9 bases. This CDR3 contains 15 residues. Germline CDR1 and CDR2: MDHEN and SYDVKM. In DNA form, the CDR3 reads TGTGCCAGCAGGGCGCGGGACAGGGTGAGTCAGCCCCGGCATTTT. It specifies CASRARDRVSQPRHF. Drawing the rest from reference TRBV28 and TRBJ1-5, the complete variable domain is DVKVTQSSRYLVKRTGEKVFLECVQDMDHENMFWYRQDPGLGLRLIYFSYDVKMKEKGDIPEGYSVSREKKERFSLILESASTNQTSMYLCASRARDRVSQPRHFGDGTRLSIL.

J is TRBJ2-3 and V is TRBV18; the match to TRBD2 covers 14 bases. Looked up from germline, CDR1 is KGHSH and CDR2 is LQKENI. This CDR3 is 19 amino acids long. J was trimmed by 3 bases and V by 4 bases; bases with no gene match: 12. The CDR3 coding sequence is TGTGCCAGCTCACTTTCATCCGGGACTAGCGGGAGAAGGACAGATACGCAGTATTTT. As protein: CASSLSSGTSGRRTDTQYF. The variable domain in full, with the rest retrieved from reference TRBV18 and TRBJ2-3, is NAGVMQNPRHLVRRRGQEARLRCSPMKGHSHVYWYRQLPEEGLKFMVYLQKENIIDESGMPKERFSAEFPKEGPSILRIQQVVRGDSAAYFCASSLSSGTSGRRTDTQYFGPGTRLTVL.

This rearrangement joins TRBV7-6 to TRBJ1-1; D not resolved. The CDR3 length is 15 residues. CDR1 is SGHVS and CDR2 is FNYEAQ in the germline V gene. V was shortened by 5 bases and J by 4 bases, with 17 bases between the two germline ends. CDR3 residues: CASSPREPPTTEAFF. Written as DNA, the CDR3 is TGTGCCAGCAGCCCCCGGGAACCCCCCACCACTGAAGCTTTCTTT.

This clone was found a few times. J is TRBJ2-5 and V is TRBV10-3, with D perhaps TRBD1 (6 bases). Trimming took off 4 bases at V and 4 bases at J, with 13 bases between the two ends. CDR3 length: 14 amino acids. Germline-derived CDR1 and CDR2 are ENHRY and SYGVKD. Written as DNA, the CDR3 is TGTGCCATCAGTGTCGGCAGGGGTAGAGAGACCCAGTACTTC. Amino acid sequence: CAISVGRGRETQYF.

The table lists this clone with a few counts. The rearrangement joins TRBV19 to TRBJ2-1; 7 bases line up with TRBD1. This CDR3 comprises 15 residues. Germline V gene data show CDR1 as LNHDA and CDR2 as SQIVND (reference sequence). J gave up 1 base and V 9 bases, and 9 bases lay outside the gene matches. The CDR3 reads CASNPDRESYNEQFF. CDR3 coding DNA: TGTGCCAGCAACCCAGACAGGGAATCCTACAATGAGCAGTTCTTC.

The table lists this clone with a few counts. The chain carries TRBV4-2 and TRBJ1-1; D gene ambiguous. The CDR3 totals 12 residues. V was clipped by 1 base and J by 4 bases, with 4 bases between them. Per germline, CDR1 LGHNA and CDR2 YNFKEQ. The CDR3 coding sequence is TGTGCCAGCAGCCAAGCCGGCACTGAAGCTTTCTTT. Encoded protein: CASSQAGTEAFF.

The CDR3: CASSRGYPRYTQYF. The CDR3 nucleotides read TGTGCCAGCAGCCGGGGATACCCTCGGTATACGCAGTATTTT. V usage is TRBV7-2 and J usage is TRBJ2-3; the D gene is possibly TRBD2 (5 bases). Germline CDR1 and CDR2: SGHTA and FQGNSA. The CDR3 consists of 14 residues. Trimming took 5 bases from V and 7 from J, leaving 16 bases between them.

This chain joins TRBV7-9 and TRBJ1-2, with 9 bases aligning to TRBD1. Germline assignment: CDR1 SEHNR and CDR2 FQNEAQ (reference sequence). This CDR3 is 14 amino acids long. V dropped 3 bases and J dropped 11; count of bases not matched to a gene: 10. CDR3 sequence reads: CASSFSDRGSLYTF. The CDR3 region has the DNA TGTGCCAGCAGCTTCTCGGACAGGGGAAGCTTATACACCTTC.

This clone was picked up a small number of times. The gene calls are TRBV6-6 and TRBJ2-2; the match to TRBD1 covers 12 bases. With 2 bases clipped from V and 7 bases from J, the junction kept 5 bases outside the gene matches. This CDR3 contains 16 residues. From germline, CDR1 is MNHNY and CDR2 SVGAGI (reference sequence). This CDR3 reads CASSYRDRGRGGELFF. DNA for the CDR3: TGTGCCAGCAGTTACCGGGACAGGGGGCGAGGCGGGGAGCTGTTTTTT.

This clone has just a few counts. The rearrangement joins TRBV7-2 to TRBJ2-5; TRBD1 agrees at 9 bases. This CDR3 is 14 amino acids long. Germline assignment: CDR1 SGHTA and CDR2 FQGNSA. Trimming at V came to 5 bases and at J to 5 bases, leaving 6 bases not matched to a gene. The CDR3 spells CASSPDRGSETQYF. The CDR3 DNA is TGTGCCAGCAGCCCTGACAGGGGGTCGGAGACCCAGTACTTC.

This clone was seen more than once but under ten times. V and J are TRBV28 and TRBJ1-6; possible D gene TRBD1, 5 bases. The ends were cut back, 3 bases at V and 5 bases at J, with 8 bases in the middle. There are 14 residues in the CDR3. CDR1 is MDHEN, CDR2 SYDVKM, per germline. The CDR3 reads CASSFGHDNSPLHF. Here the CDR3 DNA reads TGTGCCAGCAGTTTCGGACACGATAATTCACCCCTCCACTTT.

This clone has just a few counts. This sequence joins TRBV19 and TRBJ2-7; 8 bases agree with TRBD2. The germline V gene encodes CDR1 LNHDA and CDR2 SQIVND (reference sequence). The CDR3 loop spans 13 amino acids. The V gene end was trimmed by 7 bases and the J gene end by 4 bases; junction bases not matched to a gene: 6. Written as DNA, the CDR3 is TGTGCCAGTAAGGCGGGAGGAGCATACGAGCAGTACTTC. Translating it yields CASKAGGAYEQYF.

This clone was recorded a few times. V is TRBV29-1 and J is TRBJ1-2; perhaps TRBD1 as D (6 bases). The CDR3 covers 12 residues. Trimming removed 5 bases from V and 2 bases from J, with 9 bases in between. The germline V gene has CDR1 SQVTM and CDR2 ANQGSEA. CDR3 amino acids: CSVFQGNYGYTF. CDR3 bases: TGCAGCGTTTTTCAGGGGAACTATGGCTACACCTTC.

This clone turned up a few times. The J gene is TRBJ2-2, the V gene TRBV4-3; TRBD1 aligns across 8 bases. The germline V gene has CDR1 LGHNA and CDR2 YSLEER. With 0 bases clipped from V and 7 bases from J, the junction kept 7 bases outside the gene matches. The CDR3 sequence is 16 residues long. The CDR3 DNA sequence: TGCGCCAGCAGCCAAGAGGGTCCAGGGGGCGTCGGGGAGCTGTTTTTT. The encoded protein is CASSQEGPGGVGELFF.

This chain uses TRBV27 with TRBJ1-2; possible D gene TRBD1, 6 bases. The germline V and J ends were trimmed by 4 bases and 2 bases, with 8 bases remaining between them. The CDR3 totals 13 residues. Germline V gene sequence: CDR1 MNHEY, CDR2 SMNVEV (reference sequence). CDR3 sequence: CASSWTANYGYTF. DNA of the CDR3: TGTGCCAGCAGTTGGACAGCAAACTATGGCTACACCTTC.

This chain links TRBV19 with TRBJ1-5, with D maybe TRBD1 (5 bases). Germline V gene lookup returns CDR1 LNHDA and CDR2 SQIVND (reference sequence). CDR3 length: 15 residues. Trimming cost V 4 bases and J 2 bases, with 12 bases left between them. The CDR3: CASSSRVFGNQPQHF. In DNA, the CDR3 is TGTGCCAGTAGTAGCAGGGTCTTTGGCAATCAGCCCCAGCATTTT.

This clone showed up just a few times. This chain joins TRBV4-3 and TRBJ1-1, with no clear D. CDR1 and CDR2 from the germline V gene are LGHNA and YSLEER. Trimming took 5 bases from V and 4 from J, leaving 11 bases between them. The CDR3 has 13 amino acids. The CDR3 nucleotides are TGCGCCAGCAGCTACACGGGAGGCACTGAAGCTTTCTTT. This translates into CASSYTGGTEAFF.